The 27 T cell receptor beta chains below come from one sample, sequenced in a study of T cell changes during pregnancy in multiple sclerosis. Libraries were prepared by immunoSEQ multiplex PCR; TCRdb keeps only in-frame clonotypes and omits some of them. The sample lists 90,000 to 120,000 clones, approximately 93% seen once, with 3.5% in the top ten. Sequences were derived from peripheral blood, sampled after pregnancy. All receptors derive from a female donor with multiple sclerosis, enrolled in a pregnancy study.

A single count supports this clone. CDR3 DNA: TGTGCCAGCAGCTTAGGAACGGTGACAGGTGGAAACACCATATATTTT. It specifies CASSLGTVTGGNTIYF. V usage is TRBV7-2 and J usage is TRBJ1-3; a possible D gene is TRBD1 (6 bases). Trimming removed 1 base from V and 3 bases from J, with 13 bases in between. There are 16 residues in the CDR3. Looked up from germline, CDR1 is SGHTA and CDR2 is FQGNSA.

Worth noting for this clone: Other DNA variants within this sample encode the same CDR3. This chain connects TRBV5-1 to TRBJ2-1, with a possible D match to TRBD1 (6 bases). V dropped 0 bases and J dropped 6 bases, with 7 bases sitting between them. The CDR3 extends over 13 amino acids. Germline values: CDR1 SGHRS, CDR2 YFSETQ. The CDR3 DNA reads as TGCGCCAGCAGCTTGGAAGGGGGCAATGAGCAGTTCTTC. Translated, it gives CASSLEGGNEQFF.

This sequence joins TRBV7-2 and TRBJ1-2, with D possibly TRBD1 on 6 matching bases. The V and J ends lost 5 bases and 4 bases respectively, with 17 bases between them. Germline V gives CDR1 SGHTA, CDR2 FQGNSA. This CDR3 comprises 15 residues. CDR3 protein: CASSHSRQAGYGYTF. The CDR3 DNA sequence: TGTGCCAGCAGCCACTCACGACAGGCGGGCTATGGCTACACCTTC.

This clone was found a few times. For the CDR3, the DNA is TGTGCCTGGAGCGGGACAGTGAACACTGAAGCTTTCTTT. Translation: CAWSGTVNTEAFF. The chain uses TRBV30 and TRBJ1-1, with TRBD1 matching 7 bases. CDR1 and CDR2 from the germline V gene are GTSNPN and SVGIG (reference sequence). Trimming removed 3 bases from V and 0 bases from J; junction bases left unmatched: 1. This CDR3 is 13 amino acids long.

This rearrangement joins TRBV9 to TRBJ2-2; 13 bases are a match to TRBD2. CDR1 is SGDLS and CDR2 is YYNGEE in the germline V gene. This CDR3 has 17 residues. V lost 4 bases and J lost 6; bases outside the gene matches: 9. The CDR3 here is CASSTPTGLAGAGELFF. The CDR3 bases are TGTGCCAGCAGCACGCCTACCGGACTAGCGGGGGCCGGGGAGCTGTTTTTT.

This clone was counted a few times. The V and J genes are TRBV2 and TRBJ1-5; a possible D gene is TRBD1 (5 bases). Germline CDR1 is SNHLY and CDR2 is FYNNEI. V was cut by 7 bases and J by 4 bases, with 11 bases left in between. CDR3 length equals 13 residues. The CDR3 nucleotides read TGTGCCAGCAACCAACGGGGGAATCAGCCCCAGCATTTT. Translated: CASNQRGNQPQHF.

The genes are TRBV7-9 and TRBJ2-7; possibly TRBD2 for D (7 bases). This CDR3 is built from 16 residues. Germline assignment: CDR1 SEHNR and CDR2 FQNEAQ (reference sequence). V lost 1 base to trimming and J lost 2 bases, with 15 bases between them. This CDR3 reads CASSLGGGLGTYEQYF. In DNA, the CDR3 is TGTGCCAGCAGCTTAGGGGGGGGGCTAGGAACCTACGAGCAGTACTTC.

This sequence joins TRBV6-5 and TRBJ1-6; D ambiguous. The CDR3 totals 14 residues. With 2 bases removed from V and 6 bases from J, the gap between germline ends came to 8 bases. Germline CDR1 is MNHEY and CDR2 is SVGAGI. The CDR3 is CASSYNIPNSPLHF. In DNA, the CDR3 is TGTGCCAGCAGTTACAACATACCTAATTCACCCCTCCACTTT.

CDR3 sequence reads: CSVDSGHGYTF. The CDR3 DNA reads TGCAGCGTTGATAGTGGGCATGGCTACACCTTC. J is TRBJ1-2 and V is TRBV29-1; D is unresolved. The CDR3 loop spans 11 amino acids. Germline CDR1 and CDR2: SQVTM and ANQGSEA. V was clipped by 3 bases and J by 6 bases, with 8 bases between them.

This chain joins TRBV2 and TRBJ2-2; 8 bases fit TRBD1. The ends lost 3 bases at V and 6 bases at J; junction bases unmatched: 6. Germline CDR1 SNHLY, CDR2 FYNNEI. The CDR3 has 15 residues. The CDR3 reads CASSELQGAPGELFF. CDR3 coding DNA: TGTGCCAGCAGTGAGCTCCAGGGGGCCCCCGGGGAGCTGTTTTTT.

Only one count was recorded for this clone. The rearrangement uses TRBV25-1 and TRBJ2-3; D possibly corresponds to TRBD2 (6 bases). Germline values: CDR1 MGHDK, CDR2 SYGVNS. V was trimmed by 2 bases and J by 8 bases, leaving 17 bases between them. CDR3 length: 15 residues. Here the CDR3 DNA reads TGTGCCAGCAGTGAAGGTGGAGGGAGGCGCGGTACGCAGTATTTT. Its translation: CASSEGGGRRGTQYF.

V gene TRBV7-3 combines with J gene TRBJ1-4, with TRBD1 matching over 7 bases. The CDR3 runs 16 residues. The V gene's germline CDR1 is SGHTA and CDR2 FQGTGA. Unmatched junction bases numbered 8, after V lost 0 bases and J lost 7 bases. In DNA form, the CDR3 reads TGTGCCAGCAGCTTAACCCGAGGACAGGTGGGTGAAAAACTGTTTTTT. This translates into CASSLTRGQVGEKLFF.

V gene TRBV11-1 combines with J gene TRBJ2-1; tentative D call: TRBD1 (6 bases). This CDR3 region has 13 residues. The V end was cut by 8 bases, the J end by 0 bases, with 8 bases between. Germline assignment: CDR1 SGHAT and CDR2 FQDESV (reference sequence). The CDR3 spells CASQQGSYNEQFF. DNA for the CDR3: TGTGCCAGCCAACAGGGCTCCTACAATGAGCAGTTCTTC.

The chain employs TRBV10-2 and TRBJ2-7, with D possibly matching TRBD1 (7 bases). Deletions cut 2 bases from V and 3 bases from J, with 14 bases between. The CDR3 totals 15 residues. Germline assignment: CDR1 WSHSY and CDR2 SAAADI. As DNA, the CDR3 is TGCGCCAGCAGTGAGGGGAGGCAGGGGGACTACGAGCAGTACTTC. Its translation is CASSEGRQGDYEQYF.

The chain combines TRBV10-3 with TRBJ1-2; D remains unclear. Trimming removed 4 bases at V and 8 bases at J, with 8 bases between. Germline V CDR1 and CDR2: ENHRY, SYGVKD. This CDR3 comprises 11 residues. CDR3 loop: CAISGPLGYTF. Written as DNA, the CDR3 is TGTGCCATCAGTGGTCCCCTAGGCTACACCTTC.

The chain carries TRBV9 and TRBJ2-1, with TRBD2 matching 15 bases. The CDR3 has 14 amino acids. The trim removed 3 bases at V and 10 bases at J, leaving 2 bases unmatched. Germline V gene lookup returns CDR1 SGDLS and CDR2 YYNGEE. The CDR3 sequence: CASSGGLAGGEQFF. CDR3 bases: TGTGCCAGCAGCGGGGGACTAGCGGGGGGCGAGCAGTTCTTC.

The gene calls are TRBV7-2 and TRBJ1-6; D gene ambiguous. This CDR3 has 14 residues. V lost 5 bases and J 7 bases, leaving 12 bases between the germline ends. The germline gives CDR1 SGHTA, CDR2 FQGNSA. CDR3 loop: CASSRGLENSPLHF. The CDR3 nucleotides are TGTGCCAGCAGCCGCGGACTCGAGAATTCACCCCTCCACTTT.

This chain uses TRBV9 with TRBJ2-3; TRBD2 matches at 12 bases. The junction had 5 bases not matched to a gene; V was cut back by 3 bases and J by 6 bases. This CDR3 spans 15 amino acids. Germline CDR1 is SGDLS and CDR2 is YYNGEE. As DNA, the CDR3 is TGTGCCAGCAGCGCTAGCGGGGGGGCCGGTGATACGCAGTATTTT. It is translated as CASSASGGAGDTQYF. Complete variable domain (other parts from reference TRBV9 and TRBJ2-3): DSGVTQTPKHLITATGQRVTLRCSPRSGDLSVYWYQQSLDQGLQFLIQYYNGEERAKGNILERFSAQQFPDLHSELNLSSLELGDSALYFCASSASGGAGDTQYFGPGTRLTVL.

The chain combines TRBV11-2 with TRBJ2-3; the D gene is possibly TRBD2 (6 bases). The CDR3 is 13 amino acids. Trimming took 1 base from V and 14 from J, leaving 16 bases between them. The germline V gene has CDR1 SGHAT and CDR2 FQNNGV. The CDR3 coding sequence is TGTGCCAGCAGCTTAGCGGGGGACCCAAACTGGTATTTT. It translates to CASSLAGDPNWYF.

J is TRBJ1-1 and V is TRBV15; no definite D call. Germline CDR1 reads LNHNV; CDR2 reads YYDKDF (reference sequence). The length of the CDR3 is 13 residues. V was clipped by 2 bases and J by 1 base, with 5 bases between them. CDR3 residues: CATSRTPNTEAFF. The DNA for the CDR3 is TGTGCCACCAGCAGAACTCCGAACACTGAAGCTTTCTTT.

In regard to this clone: Relative to the germline gene, one junction end is altered; a read error may explain this. The CDR3 protein is CASTGRDRTIPSF. The CDR3 DNA follows: TGTGCCAGCACGGGGCGGGACAGAACAATTCCATCTTTT. The V gene is TRBV2, the J gene TRBJ1-5; TRBD1 matches 7 bases. Germline loops: CDR1 SNHLY, CDR2 FYNNEI. This CDR3 region has 13 residues.

This clone occurred once. This chain connects TRBV30 to TRBJ1-5; 8 bases are a match to TRBD1. J was trimmed by 10 bases and V by 3 bases; bases with no gene match: 14. Germline-derived CDR1 and CDR2 are GTSNPN and SVGIG (reference sequence). The CDR3 runs to 15 residues. Here the CDR3 reads CAWSPDRGPFVPQHF. DNA for the CDR3: TGTGCCTGGAGCCCCGACAGGGGACCCTTTGTACCCCAGCATTTT. The full variable domain, completed using reference TRBV30 and TRBJ1-5, is SQTIHQWPATLVQPVGSPLSLECTVEGTSNPNLYWYRQAAGRGLQLLFYSVGIGQISSEVPQNLSASRPQDRQFILSSKKLLLSDSGFYLCAWSPDRGPFVPQHFGDGTRLSIL.

The chain employs TRBV10-2 and TRBJ1-2; a weak D match, TRBD1 (6 bases). The V gene lost 8 bases and the J gene lost 6 bases, with 13 bases spanning the gap. The germline gives CDR1 WSHSY, CDR2 SAAADI. The length of the CDR3 is 12 residues. CDR3: CASAGSGDGYTF. CDR3 nucleotides: TGCGCCAGCGCCGGGTCAGGGGATGGCTACACCTTC.

This chain joins TRBV18 and TRBJ1-2, with TRBD1 matching over 9 bases. Germline-derived CDR1 and CDR2 are KGHSH and LQKENI. Trimming removed 3 bases from V and 3 bases from J; junction bases left unmatched: 5. The CDR3 spans 15 residues. The CDR3 protein is CASSPWDRDYYGYTF. CDR3 DNA sequence: TGTGCCAGCTCACCTTGGGACAGGGATTACTATGGCTACACCTTC.

The chain recombines TRBV4-1 with TRBJ2-3; unclear D gene. CDR1 and CDR2 (germline): MGHRA, YSYEKL. V shed 1 base and J shed 0 bases, with 8 bases lying between them. The CDR3 runs to 15 residues. The CDR3 region is CASSQGGRSTDTQYF. Written as DNA, the CDR3 is TGCGCCAGCAGCCAAGGTGGGCGTAGCACAGATACGCAGTATTTT.

This clone came up once. This sequence joins TRBV27 and TRBJ2-1, with 8 bases lining up with TRBD2. V was clipped by 5 bases and J by 0 bases; unmatched bases: 12. This CDR3 is built from 18 residues. Looked up from germline, CDR1 is MNHEY and CDR2 is SMNVEV (reference sequence). The CDR3 region has the DNA TGTGCCAGCAGTAGCCTCGTGGGGAGCGGGAGCTCCTACAATGAGCAGTTCTTC. Protein product: CASSSLVGSGSSYNEQFF.

This chain connects TRBV6-5 to TRBJ2-4, with 8 bases fitting TRBD2. Trimming cost V 5 bases and J 14 bases; bases outside gene matches: 5. This CDR3 comprises 11 residues. The germline V gene has CDR1 MNHEY and CDR2 SVGAGI. The CDR3 coding sequence is TGTGCCAGCAGTCGGGGGGGCAGGGAGTACTTC. It yields the protein CASSRGGREYF.